What follows are 29 T cell receptor beta chains derived from one specimen sequenced in a study of cytomegalovirus exposure and HLA in healthy donors. Researchers ran the PCR with 60 Vbeta and 13 Jbeta primers. The method was immunoSEQ multiplex PCR; TCRdb's version includes in-frame clones alone and lacks a portion of them. The sample consists of more than 85,000 clones, almost 70% of them appearing once. The sequenced sample consisted of PBMCs. The receptors were gathered from a man aged 25 to 45 in good health and CMV-seronegative.

This clone has just a few counts. The V call is TRBV4-1, the J call TRBJ2-2, with TRBD2 matching 7 bases. The CDR3 spans 20 residues. V trimming: 1 base; J trimming: 3 bases; junction bases outside the gene matches: 17. CDR1 MGHRA and CDR2 YSYEKL come from the germline V gene. The CDR3 is CASSQAPLRTSWVDTGELFF. The CDR3 DNA sequence: TGCGCCAGCAGCCAAGCCCCCCTTCGGACTAGTTGGGTGGACACCGGGGAGCTGTTTTTT.

The chain has TRBV7-2 and TRBJ2-3; D gene uncertain. CDR3 length: 13 residues. The germline V and J ends were trimmed by 4 bases and 2 bases, with 7 bases remaining between them. Per the germline V gene, CDR1 is SGHTA and CDR2 is FQGNSA. The chain's CDR3 is CASSSYYTDTQYF. In DNA form, the CDR3 reads TGTGCCAGCAGCTCCTATTACACAGATACGCAGTATTTT.

A single count supports this clone. One junction end does not reproduce the germline sequence, and a read error may be involved. The CDR3 protein is CASSGPYISGANGLTF. CDR3 nucleotide sequence: TGTGCCAGCAGTGGTCCGTATATCTCTGGGGCCAACGGCCTGACTTTC. This chain uses TRBV2 with TRBJ2-6; tentatively, D is TRBD1 (5 bases). The CDR3 runs 16 residues. CDR1 is SNHLY and CDR2 is FYNNEI in the germline V gene.

This clone turned up a few times. Additional DNA sequences in this sample encode the identical CDR3. The chain uses TRBV28 and TRBJ2-7, with 11 bases fitting TRBD2. The CDR3 runs 15 residues. V lost 5 bases and J lost 1; bases outside the gene matches: 4. Germline V gene data show CDR1 as MDHEN and CDR2 as SYDVKM. CDR3 in amino acids: CASSLLAGGSYEQYF. The CDR3 nucleotides are TGTGCCAGCAGTCTATTAGCGGGAGGGTCCTACGAGCAGTACTTC.

Only a few counts were recorded for this clone. This chain uses TRBV15 with TRBJ2-7, with 8 bases lining up with TRBD2. V lost 5 bases and J lost 3; bases outside the gene matches: 6. The CDR3 has 14 residues. Germline CDR1 LNHNV, CDR2 YYDKDF (reference sequence). The CDR3 DNA is TGTGCCACCAGCCAAGGACTAGCAGACTACGAGCAGTACTTC. It is translated as CATSQGLADYEQYF.

The rearrangement uses TRBV2 and TRBJ2-7, with TRBD1 identical over 11 bases. The CDR3 spans 14 residues. After removal of 5 bases from V and 3 bases from J, the junction contained 3 bases not matched to a gene. Germline assignment: CDR1 SNHLY and CDR2 FYNNEI. CDR3 in DNA: TGTGCCAGCAGTAGGGACAGGGGGTTCTACGAGCAGTACTTC. Translation: CASSRDRGFYEQYF.

In its sample, this clone was seen a few times. The genes are TRBV2 and TRBJ2-6; the D gene is possibly TRBD1 (6 bases). Germline CDR1 reads SNHLY; CDR2 reads FYNNEI. Trimming took off 4 bases at V and 9 bases at J, with 19 bases between the two ends. This CDR3 contains 16 residues. CDR3 sequence (DNA): TGTGCCAGCAGTGTCTTTGCGCTGGGACAAGGCAACGTCCTGACTTTC. Protein product: CASSVFALGQGNVLTF.

The V and J genes are TRBV5-1 and TRBJ2-7; 9 positions match TRBD1. Trimming cost V 3 bases and J 3 bases; bases outside gene matches: 7. The CDR3 length is 15 residues. In germline, CDR1 is SGHRS, CDR2 YFSETQ. In nucleotides, the CDR3 is TGCGCCAGCAGCTCAGCCGGGACAGGGCTCTACGAGCAGTACTTC. Encoded protein: CASSSAGTGLYEQYF.

The chain carries TRBV2 and TRBJ2-5; 11 nucleotides line up with TRBD1. The DNA end is a closer match to TRBJ2-7, so the J assignment may be wrong. There are 13 residues in the CDR3. Germline CDR1 SNHLY, CDR2 FYNNEI. CDR3 in amino acids: CASGGQGGYEQYF. As DNA, the CDR3 is TGTGCCAGCGGGGGACAGGGGGGGTACGAGCAGTACTTC.

This clone was seen once. The chain uses TRBV6-1 and TRBJ2-3, with a tentative D call TRBD2 (6 bases). The CDR3 contains 13 residues. CDR1 and CDR2 (germline): MNHNS, SASEGT. Trimming removed 4 bases from V and 5 bases from J, with 10 bases in between. CDR3 region: CASSGRAGDTQYF. The CDR3 DNA follows: TGTGCCAGCAGTGGCAGAGCGGGAGATACGCAGTATTTT.

The genes are TRBV5-4 and TRBJ2-1; TRBD1 might be the D (6 bases). Germline lookup yields CDR1 SGHNT and CDR2 YYREEE (reference sequence). Trimming pared 5 bases from V and 6 bases from J, leaving 15 bases between. The CDR3 extends over 14 amino acids. CDR3 bases: TGTGCCAGCAGGGCAGGGGAAGGAATCAATGAGCAGTTCTTC. It is translated as CASRAGEGINEQFF.

V usage is TRBV20-1 and J usage is TRBJ2-7; D unresolved. The V gene lost 4 bases and the J gene lost 4 bases, with 8 bases spanning the gap. Germline CDR1 reads DFQATT; CDR2 reads SNEGSKA (reference sequence). The CDR3 is made up of 11 amino acids. CDR3 bases: TGCAGTGCTATCGGGTTTTACGAGCAGTACTTC. This gives the protein CSAIGFYEQYF.

The rearrangement links TRBV6-6 to TRBJ2-7; maybe TRBD1 (6 bases). The CDR3 sequence is 14 residues long. Per the germline V gene, CDR1 is MNHNY and CDR2 is SVGAGI (reference sequence). V lost 6 bases and J lost 6, with 18 bases in between. The CDR3 loop reads CASSPEQGRTEQYF. For the CDR3, the DNA is TGTGCCAGCAGCCCCGAGCAGGGGCGGACCGAGCAGTACTTC.

The genes are TRBV18 and TRBJ2-2; TRBD1 agrees at 10 bases. This CDR3 has 18 amino acids. With V trimmed by 4 bases and J by 1 base, 9 bases remained unmatched. From germline, CDR1 is KGHSH and CDR2 LQKENI. CDR3 loop: CASSLLARTGGNTGELFF. CDR3 coding DNA: TGTGCCAGCTCACTCCTCGCGAGGACAGGGGGGAACACCGGGGAGCTGTTTTTT.

CDR3 residues: CASSSGPGGQHEQFF. The DNA of the CDR3 is TGTGCCAGCAGCTCAGGGCCGGGAGGCCAGCATGAGCAGTTCTTC. The chain carries TRBV5-4 and TRBJ2-1; 7 bases are a match to TRBD2. V trimming: 3 bases; J trimming: 8 bases; junction bases outside the gene matches: 11. The length of the CDR3 is 15 residues. Germline CDR1 is SGHNT and CDR2 is YYREEE (reference sequence).

This CDR3 reads CASSSASGTQETQYF. CDR3 sequence (DNA): TGCGCCAGCAGCTCTGCTAGCGGGACCCAAGAGACCCAGTACTTC. V is TRBV5-1 and J is TRBJ2-5; the match to TRBD2 covers 9 bases. V shed 3 bases, J shed 1 base, and the junction held 4 bases outside the gene matches. Looked up from germline, CDR1 is SGHRS and CDR2 is YFSETQ. The CDR3 runs 15 residues.

This rearrangement joins TRBV28 to TRBJ1-6, with 9 bases identical to TRBD1. Germline CDR1 MDHEN, CDR2 SYDVKM. Unmatched junction bases numbered 7, after V lost 5 bases and J lost 11 bases. This CDR3 is 14 amino acids long. Here the CDR3 reads CASSPGTGTTPLHF. As DNA, the CDR3 is TGTGCCAGCAGTCCGGGGACAGGGACGACACCCCTCCACTTT.

This clone occurred a few times. This chain links TRBV11-1 with TRBJ1-6, with a tentative D call TRBD1 (5 bases). The germline V gene encodes CDR1 SGHAT and CDR2 FQDESV (reference sequence). With 3 bases removed from V and 10 bases from J, the gap between germline ends came to 10 bases. The CDR3 runs to 13 residues. The CDR3 nucleotides are TGTGCCAGCAGCTTCGGGGGAGGATCACCCCTCCACTTT. Translation gives CASSFGGGSPLHF.

V gene TRBV7-8 combines with J gene TRBJ1-5; possibly TRBD1 for D (5 bases). V was cut by 6 bases and J by 0 bases, with 15 bases left in between. The length of the CDR3 is 16 residues. Germline loops: CDR1 SGHVS, CDR2 FQNEAQ. In DNA, the CDR3 is TGTGCCAGCAGACAAACAGGCGCTAGTAGCAATCAGCCCCAGCATTTT. The encoded protein is CASRQTGASSNQPQHF.

The V and J genes are TRBV6-6 and TRBJ1-5, with 7 bases lining up with TRBD1. This CDR3 contains 14 residues. With V trimmed by 0 bases and J by 7 bases, 3 bases remained unmatched. From germline, CDR1 is MNHNY and CDR2 SVGAGI (reference sequence). The CDR3 DNA reads TGTGCCAGCAGTTACTCGGGACAGAACCAGCCCCAGCATTTT. Its protein is CASSYSGQNQPQHF.

This chain uses TRBV30 with TRBJ1-2, with 7 positions matching TRBD1. The trim removed 2 bases at V and 7 bases at J, leaving 4 bases unmatched. This CDR3 is 12 amino acids long. Germline CDR1 and CDR2: GTSNPN and SVGIG (reference sequence). CDR3: CAWSKGAGGYTF. In DNA form, the CDR3 reads TGTGCCTGGAGTAAGGGGGCGGGTGGCTACACCTTC.

V usage is TRBV5-8 and J usage is TRBJ2-7, with D perhaps TRBD1 (7 bases). V shed 2 bases and J shed 6 bases, with 12 bases lying between them. Germline V gives CDR1 SGHTS, CDR2 YDEGEE. The CDR3 is 13 amino acids. CDR3 bases: TGTGCCAGCAGCTTTTACAGGGGAGGCGAGCAGTACTTC. It yields the protein CASSFYRGGEQYF.

The rearrangement uses TRBV18 and TRBJ1-1; no clear D. Germline CDR1 reads KGHSH; CDR2 reads LQKENI. Deletions cut 3 bases from V and 5 bases from J, with 7 bases between. There are 12 residues in the CDR3. Written as DNA, the CDR3 is TGTGCCAGCTCACCTAAGCCGACTGAAGCTTTCTTT. Protein sequence: CASSPKPTEAFF.

The rearrangement links TRBV7-2 to TRBJ2-1; 9 nucleotides align to TRBD2. The germline V gene encodes CDR1 SGHTA and CDR2 FQGNSA. The V gene end was trimmed by 5 bases and the J gene end by 7 bases; junction bases not matched to a gene: 9. The CDR3 length is 15 residues. This chain's CDR3 is CASSLSGSSGNEQFF. DNA of the CDR3: TGTGCCAGCAGCCTTAGCGGGAGTAGCGGAAATGAGCAGTTCTTC.

The CDR3: CASSARQGRTEAFF. CDR3 nucleotide sequence: TGTGCCAGCAGTGCCCGACAGGGGAGAACTGAAGCTTTCTTT. The rearrangement uses TRBV25-1 and TRBJ1-1; TRBD1 agrees at 8 bases. V gave up 4 bases and J gave up 5 bases; unmatched junction bases: 6. This CDR3 region has 14 residues. CDR1 is MGHDK, CDR2 SYGVNS, per germline.

This chain joins TRBV29-1 and TRBJ1-2; TRBD1 might be the D (5 bases). The germline V gene has CDR1 SQVTM and CDR2 ANQGSEA. V dropped 8 bases and J dropped 4 bases, with 20 bases sitting between them. The CDR3 runs 14 residues. The CDR3 region is CSTPPGLGLYGYTF. CDR3 nucleotides: TGCAGCACCCCACCCGGGTTGGGACTCTATGGCTACACCTTC. Drawing the rest from reference TRBV29-1 and TRBJ1-2, the complete variable domain is SAVISQKPSRDICQRGTSLTIQCQVDSQVTMMFWYRQQPGQSLTLIATANQGSEATYESGFVIDKFPISRPNLTFSTLTVSNMSPEDSSIYLCSTPPGLGLYGYTFGSGTRLTVV.

This chain connects TRBV30 to TRBJ2-3, with D uncertain. CDR1 is GTSNPN and CDR2 is SVGIG in the germline V gene (reference sequence). The CDR3 is 14 residues long. V dropped 5 bases and J dropped 2 bases, with 14 bases sitting between them. CDR3 in amino acids: CAWELTPITDTQYF. CDR3 sequence (DNA): TGTGCCTGGGAGCTTACCCCAATCACAGATACGCAGTATTTT.

V gene TRBV29-1 combines with J gene TRBJ2-5; D is possibly TRBD1 (5 bases). Germline CDR1 SQVTM, CDR2 ANQGSEA. This CDR3 region has 13 residues. V shed 6 bases and J shed 5 bases, with 16 bases lying between them. The DNA of the CDR3 is TGCAGCGTCCACACACAGGAACGGGAGACCCAGTACTTC. Amino acids: CSVHTQERETQYF.

The chain uses TRBV27 and TRBJ1-1; 10 bases map to TRBD1. CDR3 size: 16 residues. The ends lost 4 bases at V and 4 bases at J; junction bases unmatched: 9. The germline CDR1 and CDR2 sequences are MNHEY and SMNVEV (reference sequence). The CDR3 protein is CASSSNPRTGGTEAFF. The CDR3 DNA sequence: TGTGCCAGCAGTTCAAACCCCCGGACAGGGGGCACTGAAGCTTTCTTT.